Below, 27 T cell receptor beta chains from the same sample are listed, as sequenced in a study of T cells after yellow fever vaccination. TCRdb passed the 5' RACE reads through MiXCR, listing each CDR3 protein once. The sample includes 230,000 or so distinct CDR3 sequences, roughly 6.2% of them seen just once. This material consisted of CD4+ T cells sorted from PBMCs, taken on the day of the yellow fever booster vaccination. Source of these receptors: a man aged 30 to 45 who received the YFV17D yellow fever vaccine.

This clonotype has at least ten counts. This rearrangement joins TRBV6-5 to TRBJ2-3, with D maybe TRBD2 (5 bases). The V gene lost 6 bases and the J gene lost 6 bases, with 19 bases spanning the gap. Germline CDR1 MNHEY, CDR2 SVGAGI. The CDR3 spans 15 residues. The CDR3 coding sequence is TGTGCCAGCAGATACATTGCGGGCCTTGGGGATACGCAGTATTTT. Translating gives CASRYIAGLGDTQYF.

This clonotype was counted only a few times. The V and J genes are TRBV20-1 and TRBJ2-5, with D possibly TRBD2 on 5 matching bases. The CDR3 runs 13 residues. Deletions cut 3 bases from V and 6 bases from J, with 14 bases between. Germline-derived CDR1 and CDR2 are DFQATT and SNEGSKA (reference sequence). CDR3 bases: TGCAGTGCTAGTTTACCGGGGTCTCAGACCCAGTACTTC. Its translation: CSASLPGSQTQYF.

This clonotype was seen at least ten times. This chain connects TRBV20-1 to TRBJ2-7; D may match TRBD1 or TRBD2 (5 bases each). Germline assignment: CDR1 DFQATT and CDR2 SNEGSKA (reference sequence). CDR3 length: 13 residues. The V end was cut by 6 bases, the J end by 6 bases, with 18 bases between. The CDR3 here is CSAPGRSRTEQYF. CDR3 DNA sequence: TGCAGTGCCCCGGGACGGTCCCGGACCGAGCAGTACTTC.

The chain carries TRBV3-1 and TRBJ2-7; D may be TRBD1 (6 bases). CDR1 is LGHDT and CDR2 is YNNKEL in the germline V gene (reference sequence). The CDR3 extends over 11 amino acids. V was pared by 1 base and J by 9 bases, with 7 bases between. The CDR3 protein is CASSQAGAQYF. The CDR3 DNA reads TGTGCCAGCAGCCAAGCAGGGGCGCAGTACTTC.

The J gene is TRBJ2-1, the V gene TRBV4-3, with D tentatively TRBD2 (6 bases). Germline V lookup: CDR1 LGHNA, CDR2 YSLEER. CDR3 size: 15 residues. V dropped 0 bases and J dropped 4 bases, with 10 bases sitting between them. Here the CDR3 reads CASSQERGRYNEQFF. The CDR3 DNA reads TGCGCCAGCAGCCAAGAGCGGGGCCGGTACAATGAGCAGTTCTTC.

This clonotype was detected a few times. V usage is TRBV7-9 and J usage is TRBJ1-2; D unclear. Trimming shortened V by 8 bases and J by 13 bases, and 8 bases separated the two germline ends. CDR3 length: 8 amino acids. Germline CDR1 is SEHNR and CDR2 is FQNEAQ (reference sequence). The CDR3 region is CASPASTF. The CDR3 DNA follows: TGTGCCAGCCCGGCTAGCACCTTC.

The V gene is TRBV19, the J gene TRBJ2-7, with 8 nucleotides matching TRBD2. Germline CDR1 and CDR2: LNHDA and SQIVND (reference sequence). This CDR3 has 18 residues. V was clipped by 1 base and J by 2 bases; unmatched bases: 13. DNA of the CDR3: TGTGCCAGTAGTATAGGCCTCGGGAGGGCCTTAGAGACCTACGAGCAGTACTTC. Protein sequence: CASSIGLGRALETYEQYF.

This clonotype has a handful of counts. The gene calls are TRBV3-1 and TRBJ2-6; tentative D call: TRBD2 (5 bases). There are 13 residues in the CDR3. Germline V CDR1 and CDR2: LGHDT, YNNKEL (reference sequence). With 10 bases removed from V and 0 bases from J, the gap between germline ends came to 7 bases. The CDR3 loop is CAIGDSGANVLTF. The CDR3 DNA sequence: TGTGCCATCGGGGACTCTGGGGCCAACGTCCTGACTTTC.

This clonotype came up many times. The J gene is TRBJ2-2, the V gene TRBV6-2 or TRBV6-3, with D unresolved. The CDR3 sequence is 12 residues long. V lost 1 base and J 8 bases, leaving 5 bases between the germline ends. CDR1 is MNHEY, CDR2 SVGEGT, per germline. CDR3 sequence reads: CASSYWMGELFF. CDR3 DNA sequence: TGTGCCAGCAGTTACTGGATGGGGGAGCTGTTTTTT.

CDR3 DNA: TGTGCCACCAGTGGAGGACAGGGGAAGAACATTCAGTACTTC. Translation: CATSGGQGKNIQYF. The chain recombines TRBV24-1 with TRBJ2-4; 9 nucleotides align to TRBD1. The trim removed 5 bases at V and 7 bases at J, leaving 5 bases unmatched. Per the germline V gene, CDR1 is KGHDR and CDR2 is SFDVKD. The CDR3 loop spans 14 amino acids.

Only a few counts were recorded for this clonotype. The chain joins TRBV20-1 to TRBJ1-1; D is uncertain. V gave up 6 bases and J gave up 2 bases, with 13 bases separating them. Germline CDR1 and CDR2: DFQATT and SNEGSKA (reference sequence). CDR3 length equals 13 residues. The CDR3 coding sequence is TGCAGTGCAATTCGACAAGGAAACACTGAAGCTTTCTTT. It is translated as CSAIRQGNTEAFF.

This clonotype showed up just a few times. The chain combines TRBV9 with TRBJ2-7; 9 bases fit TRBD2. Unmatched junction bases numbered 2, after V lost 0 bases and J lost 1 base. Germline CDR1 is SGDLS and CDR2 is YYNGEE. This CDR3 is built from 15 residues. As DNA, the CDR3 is TGTGCCAGCAGCGTAGATCTAGCGGGGTCCTACGAGCAGTACTTC. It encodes CASSVDLAGSYEQYF.

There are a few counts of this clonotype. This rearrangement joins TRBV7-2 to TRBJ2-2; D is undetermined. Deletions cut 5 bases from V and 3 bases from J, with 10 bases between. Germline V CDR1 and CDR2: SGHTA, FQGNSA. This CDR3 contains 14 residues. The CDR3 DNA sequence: TGTGCCAGCAGCCTCAGTTTCTACACCGGGGAGCTGTTTTTT. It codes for CASSLSFYTGELFF.

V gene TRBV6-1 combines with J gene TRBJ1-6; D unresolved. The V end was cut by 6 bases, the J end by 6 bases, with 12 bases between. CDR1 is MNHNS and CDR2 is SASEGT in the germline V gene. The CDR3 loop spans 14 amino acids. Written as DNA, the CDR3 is TGTGCCAGCAGCGCGCAGGCGGGTAATTCACCCCTCCACTTT. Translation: CASSAQAGNSPLHF.

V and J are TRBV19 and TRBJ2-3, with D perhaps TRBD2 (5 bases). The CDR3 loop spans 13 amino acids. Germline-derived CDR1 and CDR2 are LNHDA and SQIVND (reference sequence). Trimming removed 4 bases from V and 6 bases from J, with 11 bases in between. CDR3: CASSTPGVDTQYF. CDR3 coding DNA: TGTGCCAGTAGTACACCCGGGGTGGATACGCAGTATTTT.

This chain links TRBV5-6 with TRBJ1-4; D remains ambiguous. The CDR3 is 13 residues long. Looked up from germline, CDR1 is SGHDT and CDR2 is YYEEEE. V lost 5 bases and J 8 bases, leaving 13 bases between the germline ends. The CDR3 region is CASRDQLSEKLFF. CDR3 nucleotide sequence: TGTGCCAGCAGGGACCAACTTAGCGAAAAACTGTTTTTT.

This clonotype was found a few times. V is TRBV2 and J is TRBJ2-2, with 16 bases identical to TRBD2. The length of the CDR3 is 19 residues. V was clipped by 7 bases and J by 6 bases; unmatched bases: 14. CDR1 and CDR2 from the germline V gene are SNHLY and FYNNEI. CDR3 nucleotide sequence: TGTGCCAGCATTGCCGACAGGGGACTAGCGGGAGGGAAGGCCGGGGAGCTGTTTTTT. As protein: CASIADRGLAGGKAGELFF.

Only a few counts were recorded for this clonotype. CDR3 nucleotide sequence: TGCAGTGCTAGAGCCCTGCAGGGGGCCAAAGAGACCCAGTACTTC. The encoded protein is CSARALQGAKETQYF. The V and J genes are TRBV20-1 and TRBJ2-5, with TRBD1 identical over 8 bases. Germline trimming cut 1 base from V and 3 bases from J; bases unmatched to any gene: 7. The length of the CDR3 is 15 residues. Germline lookup yields CDR1 DFQATT and CDR2 SNEGSKA (reference sequence).

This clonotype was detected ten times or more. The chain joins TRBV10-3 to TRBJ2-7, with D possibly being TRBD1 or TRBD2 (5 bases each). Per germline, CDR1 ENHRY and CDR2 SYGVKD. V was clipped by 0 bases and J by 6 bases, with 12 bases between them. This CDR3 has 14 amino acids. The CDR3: CAISESKFGTEQYF. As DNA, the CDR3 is TGTGCCATCAGTGAGTCGAAGTTTGGGACCGAGCAGTACTTC.

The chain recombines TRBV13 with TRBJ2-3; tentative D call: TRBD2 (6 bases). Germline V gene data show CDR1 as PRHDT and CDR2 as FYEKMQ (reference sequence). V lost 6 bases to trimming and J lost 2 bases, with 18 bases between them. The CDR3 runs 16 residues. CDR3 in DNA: TGTGCCAGCAGTCTGGGGCTAGCGTTAACCACAGATACGCAGTATTTT. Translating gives CASSLGLALTTDTQYF.

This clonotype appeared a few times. CDR3 amino acids: CASSLRGQGGTEAFF. CDR3 nucleotides: TGTGCCAGCAGCTTAAGGGGACAGGGTGGAACTGAAGCTTTCTTT. This rearrangement joins TRBV7-2 to TRBJ1-1; 9 bases are shared with TRBD1. J was trimmed by 5 bases and V by 2 bases; bases with no gene match: 6. CDR3 length: 15 amino acids. CDR1 and CDR2 (germline): SGHTA, FQGNSA.

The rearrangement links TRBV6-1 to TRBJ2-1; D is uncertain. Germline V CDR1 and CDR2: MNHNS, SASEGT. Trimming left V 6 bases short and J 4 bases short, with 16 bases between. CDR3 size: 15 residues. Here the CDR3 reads CASSRLVGPYNEQFF. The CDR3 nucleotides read TGTGCCAGCAGCCGGCTTGTCGGCCCATACAATGAGCAGTTCTTC.

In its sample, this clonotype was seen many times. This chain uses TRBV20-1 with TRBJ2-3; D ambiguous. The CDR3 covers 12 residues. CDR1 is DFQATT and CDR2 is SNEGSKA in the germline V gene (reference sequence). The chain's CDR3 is CSSWLSTDTQYF. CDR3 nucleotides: TGCAGCTCGTGGTTAAGCACAGATACGCAGTATTTT.

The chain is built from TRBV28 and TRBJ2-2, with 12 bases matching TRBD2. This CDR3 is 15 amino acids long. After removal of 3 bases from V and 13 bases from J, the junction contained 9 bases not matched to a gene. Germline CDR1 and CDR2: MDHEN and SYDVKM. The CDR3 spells CASSFQTSGRQGLFF. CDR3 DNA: TGTGCCAGCAGTTTCCAGACTAGCGGGAGACAAGGGCTGTTTTTT.

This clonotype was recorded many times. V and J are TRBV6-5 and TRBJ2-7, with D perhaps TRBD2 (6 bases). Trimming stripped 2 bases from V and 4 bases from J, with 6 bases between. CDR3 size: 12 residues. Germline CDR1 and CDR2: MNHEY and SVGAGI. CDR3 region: CASSYAGYEQYF. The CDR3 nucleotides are TGTGCCAGCAGTTACGCGGGATACGAGCAGTACTTC.

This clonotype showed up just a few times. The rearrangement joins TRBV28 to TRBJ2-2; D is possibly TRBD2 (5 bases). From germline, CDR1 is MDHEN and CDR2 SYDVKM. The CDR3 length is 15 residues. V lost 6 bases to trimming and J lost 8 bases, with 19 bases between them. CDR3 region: CASRTSGSPGGELFF. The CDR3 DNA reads TGTGCCAGCAGAACCAGTGGGAGCCCGGGAGGGGAGCTGTTTTTT.

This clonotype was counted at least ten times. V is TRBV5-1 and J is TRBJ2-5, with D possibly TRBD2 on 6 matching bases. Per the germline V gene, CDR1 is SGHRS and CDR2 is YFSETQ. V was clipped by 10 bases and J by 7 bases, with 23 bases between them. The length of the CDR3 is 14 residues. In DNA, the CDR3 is TGCGCCTCAGAAGGGACTCCCGGGATGGGGACCCAGTACTTC. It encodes CASEGTPGMGTQYF.